The present entry profiles one T cell receptor beta chain with its context. This sample is drawn from a study of shared clonotypes between healthy human individuals. Selected positively for CCR7 and CD45RO-negative, naive CD8 cells excluded terminally differentiated effector memory CD45RA+ cells. Data came from immunoSEQ multiplex PCR; TCRdb stores just in-frame clones and leaves some out. Here the sample spans about 820,000 clones, about 91% being singletons. This CDR3 is 16 amino acids long. V was shortened by 4 bases and J by 4 bases, with 19 bases between the two germline ends. CDR1 is SGDLS, CDR2 YYNGEE, per germline.

This clonotype was obtained from a man under 40 in good health. The chain links TRBV9 to TRBJ2-3; D may be TRBD2 (7 bases). Specimen: naive CD8+ T cells sorted from blood. CDR3 bases: TGTGCCAGCAGCTTAAGAGCGGGATCAGGGGCAGATACGCAGTATTTT. Residues: CASSLRAGSGADTQYF.